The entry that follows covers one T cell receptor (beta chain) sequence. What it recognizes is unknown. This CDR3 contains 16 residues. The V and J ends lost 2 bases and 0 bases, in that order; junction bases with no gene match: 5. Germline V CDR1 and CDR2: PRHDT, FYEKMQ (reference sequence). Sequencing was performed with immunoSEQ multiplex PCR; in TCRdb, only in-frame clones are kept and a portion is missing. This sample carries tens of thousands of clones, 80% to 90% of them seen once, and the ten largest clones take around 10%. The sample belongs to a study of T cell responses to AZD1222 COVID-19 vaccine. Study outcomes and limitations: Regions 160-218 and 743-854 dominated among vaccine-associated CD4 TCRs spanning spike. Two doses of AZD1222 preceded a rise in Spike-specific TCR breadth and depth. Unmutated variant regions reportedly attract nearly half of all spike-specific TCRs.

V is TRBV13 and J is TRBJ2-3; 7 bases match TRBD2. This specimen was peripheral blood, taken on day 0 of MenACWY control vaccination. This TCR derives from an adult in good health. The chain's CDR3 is CASSLSWRGSTDTQYF. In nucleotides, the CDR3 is TGTGCCAGCAGCTTATCCTGGCGGGGGAGCACAGATACGCAGTATTTT.